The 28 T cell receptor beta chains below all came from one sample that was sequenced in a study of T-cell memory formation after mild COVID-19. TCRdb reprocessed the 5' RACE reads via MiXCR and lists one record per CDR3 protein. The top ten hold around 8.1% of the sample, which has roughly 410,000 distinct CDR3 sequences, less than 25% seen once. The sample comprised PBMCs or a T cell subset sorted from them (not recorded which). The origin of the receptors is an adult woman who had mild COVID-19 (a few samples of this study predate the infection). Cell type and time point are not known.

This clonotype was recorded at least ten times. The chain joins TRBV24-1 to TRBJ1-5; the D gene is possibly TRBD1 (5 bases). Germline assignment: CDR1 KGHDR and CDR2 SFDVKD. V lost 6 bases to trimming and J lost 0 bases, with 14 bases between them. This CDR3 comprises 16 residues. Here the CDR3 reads CATSFGGLNSNQPQHF. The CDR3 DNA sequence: TGTGCCACCAGTTTCGGGGGATTGAATAGCAATCAGCCCCAGCATTTT.

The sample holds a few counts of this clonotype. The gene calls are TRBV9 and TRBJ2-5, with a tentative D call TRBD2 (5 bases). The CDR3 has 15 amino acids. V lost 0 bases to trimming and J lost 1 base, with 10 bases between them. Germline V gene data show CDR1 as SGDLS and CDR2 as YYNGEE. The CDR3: CASSVARGLQETQYF. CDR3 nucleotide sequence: TGTGCCAGCAGCGTAGCTAGAGGGCTCCAAGAGACCCAGTACTTC.

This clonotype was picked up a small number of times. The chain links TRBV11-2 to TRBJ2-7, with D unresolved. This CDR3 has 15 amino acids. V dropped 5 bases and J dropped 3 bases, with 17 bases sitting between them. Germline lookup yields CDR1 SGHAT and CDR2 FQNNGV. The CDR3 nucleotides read TGTGCCAGCAGCCTCTCCGCGACTTCTCTCTACGAGCAGTACTTC. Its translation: CASSLSATSLYEQYF.

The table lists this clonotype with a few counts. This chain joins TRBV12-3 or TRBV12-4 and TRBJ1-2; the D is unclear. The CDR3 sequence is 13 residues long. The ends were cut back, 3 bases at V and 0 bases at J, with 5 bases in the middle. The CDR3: CASSLDANYGYTF. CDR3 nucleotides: TGTGCCAGCAGTTTGGACGCTAACTATGGCTACACCTTC.

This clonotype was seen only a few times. CDR3 in amino acids: CASSLGSGGGYEQYF. In nucleotides, the CDR3 is TGCGCCAGCAGCCTGGGATCCGGGGGGGGCTACGAGCAGTACTTC. The chain combines TRBV5-1 with TRBJ2-7, with 8 bases identical to TRBD2. This CDR3 is 15 amino acids long. Trimming took 4 bases from V and 3 from J; bases not matched to a gene: 9. Germline CDR1 is SGHRS and CDR2 is YFSETQ.

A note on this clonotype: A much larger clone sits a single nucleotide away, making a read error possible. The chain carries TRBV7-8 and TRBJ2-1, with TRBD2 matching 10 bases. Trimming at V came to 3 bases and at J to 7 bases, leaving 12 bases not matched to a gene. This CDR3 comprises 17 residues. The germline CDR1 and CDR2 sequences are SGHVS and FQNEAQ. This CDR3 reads CASSFWATSGAQNEQFF. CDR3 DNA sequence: TGTGCCAGCAGCTTTTGGGCAACTAGCGGGGCCCAGAATGAGCAGTTCTTC.

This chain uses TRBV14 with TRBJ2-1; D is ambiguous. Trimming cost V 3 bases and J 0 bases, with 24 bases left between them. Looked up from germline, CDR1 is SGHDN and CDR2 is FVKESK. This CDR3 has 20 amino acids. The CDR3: CASSHLLWPQLKSSYNEQFF. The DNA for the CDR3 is TGTGCCAGCAGCCACCTACTATGGCCCCAATTAAAGAGCTCCTACAATGAGCAGTTCTTC.

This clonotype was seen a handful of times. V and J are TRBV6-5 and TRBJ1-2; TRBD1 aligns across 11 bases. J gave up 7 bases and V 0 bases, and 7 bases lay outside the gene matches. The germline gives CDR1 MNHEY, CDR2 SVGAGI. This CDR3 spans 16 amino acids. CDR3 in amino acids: CASSYSYSGQGAGYTF. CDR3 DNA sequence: TGTGCCAGCAGTTACTCTTATTCCGGACAGGGGGCTGGCTACACCTTC.

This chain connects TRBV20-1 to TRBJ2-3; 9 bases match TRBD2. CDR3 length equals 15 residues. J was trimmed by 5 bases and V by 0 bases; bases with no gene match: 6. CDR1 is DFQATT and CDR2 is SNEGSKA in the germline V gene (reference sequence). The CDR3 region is CSAREVAGVGDTQYF. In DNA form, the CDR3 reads TGCAGTGCTAGAGAAGTAGCGGGAGTTGGAGATACGCAGTATTTT.

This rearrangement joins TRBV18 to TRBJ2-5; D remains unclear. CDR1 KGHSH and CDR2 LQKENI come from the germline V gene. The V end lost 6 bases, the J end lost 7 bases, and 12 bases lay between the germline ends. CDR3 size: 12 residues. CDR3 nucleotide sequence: TGTGCCAGCTCGACCAATGAGGTGACCCAGTACTTC. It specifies CASSTNEVTQYF.

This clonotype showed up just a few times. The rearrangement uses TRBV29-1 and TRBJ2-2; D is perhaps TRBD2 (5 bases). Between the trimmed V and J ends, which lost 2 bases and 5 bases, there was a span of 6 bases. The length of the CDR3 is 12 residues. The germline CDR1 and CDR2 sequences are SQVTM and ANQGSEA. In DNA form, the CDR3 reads TGCAGCGTTGAAATAGCGACCGGGGAGCTGTTTTTT. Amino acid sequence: CSVEIATGELFF.

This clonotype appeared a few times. Here the CDR3 reads CASRRTSGYTDTQYF. The CDR3 DNA reads TGTGCCAGCAGGCGGACTAGCGGCTACACAGATACGCAGTATTTT. V is TRBV12-3 or TRBV12-4 and J is TRBJ2-3; 10 bases match TRBD2. The CDR3 extends over 15 amino acids. Trimming cost V 6 bases and J 2 bases; bases outside gene matches: 5.

The CDR3 region has the DNA TGCGCCAGCAGGGCGGGGTCTGGGGCCAACGTCCTGACTTTC. Translation gives CASRAGSGANVLTF. The chain is built from TRBV5-1 and TRBJ2-6, with TRBD2 as a possible D gene (6 bases). Trimming took 5 bases from V and 1 from J, leaving 7 bases between them. The CDR3 loop spans 14 amino acids. CDR1 and CDR2 (germline): SGHRS, YFSETQ.

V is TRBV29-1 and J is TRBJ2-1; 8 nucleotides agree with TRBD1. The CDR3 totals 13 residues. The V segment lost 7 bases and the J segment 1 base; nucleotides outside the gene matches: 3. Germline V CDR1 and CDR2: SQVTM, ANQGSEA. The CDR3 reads CSGRDRSYNEQFF. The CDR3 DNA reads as TGCAGCGGTCGGGACAGGTCCTACAATGAGCAGTTCTTC.

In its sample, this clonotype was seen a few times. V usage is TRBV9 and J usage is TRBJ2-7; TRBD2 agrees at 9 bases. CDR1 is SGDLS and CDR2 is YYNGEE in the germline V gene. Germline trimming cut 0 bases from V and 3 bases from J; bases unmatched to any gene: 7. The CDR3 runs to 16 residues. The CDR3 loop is CASSVAPGLANYEQYF. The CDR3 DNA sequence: TGTGCCAGCAGCGTAGCTCCCGGACTAGCGAACTACGAGCAGTACTTC.

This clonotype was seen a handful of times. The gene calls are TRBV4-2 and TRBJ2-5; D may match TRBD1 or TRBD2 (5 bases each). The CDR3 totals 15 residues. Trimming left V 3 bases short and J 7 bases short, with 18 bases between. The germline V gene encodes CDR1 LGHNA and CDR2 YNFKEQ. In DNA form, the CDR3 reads TGTGCCAGCAGCCAGACGGGACCCTCAGCAGGGACCCAGTACTTC. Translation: CASSQTGPSAGTQYF.

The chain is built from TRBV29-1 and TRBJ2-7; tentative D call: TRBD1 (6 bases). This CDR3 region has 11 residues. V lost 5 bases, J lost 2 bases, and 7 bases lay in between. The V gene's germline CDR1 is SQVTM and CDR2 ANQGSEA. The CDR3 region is CSVRTAYEQYF. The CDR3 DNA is TGCAGCGTTCGGACAGCCTACGAGCAGTACTTC.

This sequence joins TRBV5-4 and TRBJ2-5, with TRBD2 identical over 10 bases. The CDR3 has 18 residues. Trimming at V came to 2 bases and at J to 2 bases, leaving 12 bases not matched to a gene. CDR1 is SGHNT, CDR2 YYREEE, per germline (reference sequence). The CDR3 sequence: CASSFEVLSGGPQETQYF. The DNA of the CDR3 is TGTGCCAGCAGCTTTGAGGTACTTAGCGGGGGGCCGCAAGAGACCCAGTACTTC.

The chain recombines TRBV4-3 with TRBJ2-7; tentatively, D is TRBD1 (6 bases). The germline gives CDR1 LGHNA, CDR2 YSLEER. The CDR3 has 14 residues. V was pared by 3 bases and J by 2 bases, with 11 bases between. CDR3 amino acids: CASSHLGQTYEQYF. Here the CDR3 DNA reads TGCGCCAGCAGCCACCTCGGACAGACCTACGAGCAGTACTTC.

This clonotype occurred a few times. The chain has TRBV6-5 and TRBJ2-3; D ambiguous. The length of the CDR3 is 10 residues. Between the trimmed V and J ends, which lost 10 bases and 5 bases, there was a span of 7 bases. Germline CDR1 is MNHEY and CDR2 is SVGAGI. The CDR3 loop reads CATFLDTQYF. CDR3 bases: TGTGCCACATTTTTAGATACGCAGTATTTT.

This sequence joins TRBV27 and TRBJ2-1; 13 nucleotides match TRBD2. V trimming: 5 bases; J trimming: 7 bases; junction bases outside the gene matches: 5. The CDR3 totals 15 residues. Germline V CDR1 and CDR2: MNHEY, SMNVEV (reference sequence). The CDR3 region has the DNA TGTGCCAGCAGTGCCGGGACTAGCGGGACGAATGAGCAGTTCTTC. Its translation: CASSAGTSGTNEQFF.

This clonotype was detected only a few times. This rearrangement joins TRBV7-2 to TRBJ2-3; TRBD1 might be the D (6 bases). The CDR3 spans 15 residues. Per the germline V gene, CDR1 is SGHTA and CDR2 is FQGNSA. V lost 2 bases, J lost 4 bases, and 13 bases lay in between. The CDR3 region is CASSLLRGSADTQYF. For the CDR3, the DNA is TGTGCCAGCAGCTTACTCAGGGGATCAGCAGATACGCAGTATTTT.

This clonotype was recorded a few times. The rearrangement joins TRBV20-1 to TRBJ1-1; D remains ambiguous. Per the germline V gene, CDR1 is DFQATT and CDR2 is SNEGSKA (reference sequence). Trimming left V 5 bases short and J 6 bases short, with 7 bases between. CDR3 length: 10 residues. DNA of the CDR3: TGCAGTGCTTCCATCCCTGAAGCTTTCTTT. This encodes CSASIPEAFF.

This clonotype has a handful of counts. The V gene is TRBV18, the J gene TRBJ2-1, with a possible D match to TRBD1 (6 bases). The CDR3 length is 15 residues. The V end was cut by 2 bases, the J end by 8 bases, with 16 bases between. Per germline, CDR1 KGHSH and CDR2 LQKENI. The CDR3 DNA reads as TGTGCCAGCTCACCAGGTACAGGGTTACGCGATGAGCAGTTCTTC. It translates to CASSPGTGLRDEQFF.

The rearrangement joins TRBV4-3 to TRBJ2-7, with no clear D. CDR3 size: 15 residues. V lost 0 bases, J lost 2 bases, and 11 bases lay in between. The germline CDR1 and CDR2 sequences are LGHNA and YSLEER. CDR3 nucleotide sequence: TGCGCCAGCAGCCAAGATGGTGCTCCAACCTACGAGCAGTACTTC. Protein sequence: CASSQDGAPTYEQYF.

CDR3 in DNA: TGTGCCAGCAGACGGACATCGGCCTATGGCTACACCTTC. Its translation is CASRRTSAYGYTF. The rearrangement links TRBV12-3 or TRBV12-4 to TRBJ1-2; tentatively, D is TRBD1 (5 bases). Trimming took 6 bases from V and 4 from J, leaving 12 bases between them. There are 13 residues in the CDR3.

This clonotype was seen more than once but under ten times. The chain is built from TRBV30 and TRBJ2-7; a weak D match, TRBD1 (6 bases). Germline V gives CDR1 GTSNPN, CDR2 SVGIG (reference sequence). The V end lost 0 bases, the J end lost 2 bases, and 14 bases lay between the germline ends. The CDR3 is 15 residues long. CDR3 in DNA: TGTGCCTGGAGTGTACCTGGCGACAGGACCTACGAGCAGTACTTC. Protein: CAWSVPGDRTYEQYF.

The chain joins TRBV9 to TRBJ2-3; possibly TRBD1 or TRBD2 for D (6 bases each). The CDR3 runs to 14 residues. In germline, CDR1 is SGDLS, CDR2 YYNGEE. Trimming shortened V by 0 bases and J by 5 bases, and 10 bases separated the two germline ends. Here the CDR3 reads CASSVGGARDTQYF. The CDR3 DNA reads TGTGCCAGCAGCGTAGGGGGGGCCAGAGATACGCAGTATTTT.